These 16 T cell receptor beta chains came from one sample sequenced in a study of T cells in Graves' hyperthyroidism and ophthalmopathy. TCR beta CDR3 region amplification was performed from RNA transcripts. The HTBI primer set served for first-round RT-PCR of the TCR CDR3. MiXCR was run by TCRdb on the multiplex PCR reads, yielding one entry per CDR3 protein. The top ten hold approximately 10% of the sample, which has roughly 380,000 distinct CDR3 sequences, approximately 13% seen once. Input material: blood. These receptors were taken from a woman aged 60-70 years with Graves' hyperthyroidism.

Concerning this clonotype itself: At one end, the junction sequence differs from germline, possibly due to a read error. V is TRBV11-2 and J is TRBJ2-1; no reliable D call. Germline loops: CDR1 SGHAT, CDR2 FQNNGV. This CDR3 has 16 residues. This CDR3 reads CASSLYGPSSYNGQFF. The DNA of the CDR3 is TGTGCCAGCAGCTTATACGGGCCGAGCTCCTACAATGGGCAGTTCTTC.

This clonotype was observed at least ten times. DNA for the CDR3: TGTGCCAGCAGCGAAACCGGGACGGGACTTTACGAGCAGTACTTC. Protein sequence: CASSETGTGLYEQYF. The gene calls are TRBV11-3 and TRBJ2-7; a possible D gene is TRBD2 (6 bases). V shed 5 bases and J shed 4 bases, with 18 bases lying between them. The germline CDR1 and CDR2 sequences are SGHNT and YENEEA. The CDR3 contains 15 residues.

This clonotype was picked up many times. V is TRBV18 and J is TRBJ2-7, with 8 bases matching TRBD1. The V segment lost 5 bases and the J segment 2 bases; nucleotides outside the gene matches: 2. Germline CDR1 reads KGHSH; CDR2 reads LQKENI. The CDR3 covers 13 residues. CDR3 sequence reads: CASSEGQAYEQYF. The CDR3 DNA follows: TGTGCCAGCTCAGAGGGACAGGCCTACGAGCAGTACTTC.

Many counts were recorded for this clonotype. J is TRBJ1-1 and V is TRBV4-1; no definite D call. Germline CDR1 is MGHRA and CDR2 is YSYEKL. CDR3 length equals 18 residues. V was shortened by 1 base and J by 0 bases, with 18 bases between the two germline ends. The CDR3, as DNA: TGCGCCAGCAGCCAAGGGCAGTTGAGCCGTCGCATGAACACTGAAGCTTTCTTT. This sequence encodes CASSQGQLSRRMNTEAFF.

In this sample, this clonotype turned up a few times. The chain uses TRBV5-6 and TRBJ2-7; the D is unclear. The ends were cut back, 1 base at V and 1 base at J, with 12 bases in the middle. Germline values: CDR1 SGHDT, CDR2 YYEEEE. This CDR3 contains 15 residues. The chain's CDR3 is CASSLLGSRSYEQYF. As DNA, the CDR3 is TGTGCCAGCAGCTTGCTTGGCTCCCGATCCTACGAGCAGTACTTC. The variable domain in full, with the rest retrieved from reference TRBV5-6 and TRBJ2-7, is DAGVTQSPTHLIKTRGQQVTLRCSPKSGHDTVSWYQQALGQGPQFIFQYYEEEERQRGNFPDRFSGHQFPNYSSELNVNALLLGDSALYLCASSLLGSRSYEQYFGPGTRLTVT.

This chain uses TRBV4-2 with TRBJ2-3, with 8 nucleotides matching TRBD2. The germline CDR1 and CDR2 sequences are LGHNA and YNFKEQ. With 0 bases clipped from V and 4 bases from J, the junction kept 15 bases outside the gene matches. The CDR3 is 19 amino acids. CDR3 nucleotide sequence: TGTGCCAGCAGCCAAGATCCAGCGGGAGTAGCGTGGTATTCAGATACGCAGTATTTT. Its translation is CASSQDPAGVAWYSDTQYF.

The table lists this clonotype with many counts. This chain uses TRBV12-3 or TRBV12-4 with TRBJ1-1; D is unclear. The CDR3 contains 14 residues. V lost 2 bases and J lost 0, with 7 bases in between. DNA of the CDR3: TGTGCCAGCAGTTTAACAGACATGAACACTGAAGCTTTCTTT. As protein: CASSLTDMNTEAFF.

This clonotype was counted between two and nine times. This sequence joins TRBV6-6 and TRBJ2-2; 13 bases fit TRBD2. The trim removed 0 bases at V and 7 bases at J, leaving 8 bases unmatched. This CDR3 has 18 residues. The V gene's germline CDR1 is MNHNY and CDR2 SVGAGI (reference sequence). Here the CDR3 reads CASSYSWTSGSRGGELFF. CDR3 sequence (DNA): TGTGCCAGCAGTTACTCCTGGACTAGCGGGAGTCGCGGCGGGGAGCTGTTTTTT.

This clonotype was recorded many times. This chain links TRBV6-6 with TRBJ2-5; D uncertain. The germline V gene has CDR1 MNHNY and CDR2 SVGAGI (reference sequence). This CDR3 is 15 amino acids long. V was trimmed by 0 bases and J by 3 bases, leaving 11 bases between them. The CDR3 reads CASSYSLVIKETQYF. The CDR3 DNA is TGTGCCAGCAGTTACTCCCTCGTCATTAAAGAGACCCAGTACTTC.

This clonotype showed up just a few times. This chain joins TRBV9 and TRBJ2-1; 10 bases match TRBD2. This CDR3 has 16 residues. The J segment lost 4 bases and the V segment lost 1 base, leaving 5 bases of the junction unmatched. Germline values: CDR1 SGDLS, CDR2 YYNGEE. The chain's CDR3 is CASSVLAGGGYNEQFF. The CDR3 DNA reads TGTGCCAGCAGCGTATTAGCGGGAGGAGGGTACAATGAGCAGTTCTTC.

This clonotype has at least ten counts. The chain joins TRBV7-3 to TRBJ2-1, with 11 bases fitting TRBD2. V lost 4 bases to trimming and J lost 1 base; unmatched junction nucleotides: 6. Germline values: CDR1 SGHTA, CDR2 FQGTGA. The CDR3 runs to 17 residues. CDR3 coding DNA: TGTGCCAGCAGCTATACTAGCGGGAGTACATCCTACAATGAGCAGTTCTTC. Its translation: CASSYTSGSTSYNEQFF.

This clonotype showed up many times. J is TRBJ2-7 and V is TRBV12-3 or TRBV12-4; unclear D gene. This CDR3 is 14 amino acids long. V was trimmed by 3 bases and J by 1 base, leaving 10 bases between them. The CDR3 is CASSLRLGSYEQYF. In nucleotides, the CDR3 is TGTGCCAGCAGTTTGAGGCTAGGATCCTACGAGCAGTACTTC.

V and J are TRBV9 and TRBJ2-1; no reliable D call. This CDR3 region has 18 residues. V dropped 5 bases and J dropped 0 bases, with 21 bases sitting between them. The germline gives CDR1 SGDLS, CDR2 YYNGEE. Written as DNA, the CDR3 is TGTGCCAGCAGTGCGACCCTGGACCCATACAGCTCCTACAATGAGCAGTTCTTC. Its translation is CASSATLDPYSSYNEQFF. Full variable domain (remainder filled in from reference TRBV9 and TRBJ2-1): DSGVTQTPKHLITATGQRVTLRCSPRSGDLSVYWYQQSLDQGLQFLIQYYNGEERAKGNILERFSAQQFPDLHSELNLSSLELGDSALYFCASSATLDPYSSYNEQFFGPGTRLTVL.

This clonotype was detected only a few times. The chain is built from TRBV5-1 and TRBJ2-1; D is perhaps TRBD2 (6 bases). This CDR3 has 16 residues. Trimming took off 2 bases at V and 2 bases at J, with 14 bases between the two ends. Germline V gene data show CDR1 as SGHRS and CDR2 as YFSETQ. The CDR3 loop is CASSFQRVSTYNEQFF. The CDR3 DNA follows: TGCGCCAGCAGCTTCCAGCGGGTATCAACCTACAATGAGCAGTTCTTC. The variable domain in full, completed from reference TRBV5-1 and TRBJ2-1, reads KAGVTQTPRYLIKTRGQQVTLSCSPISGHRSVSWYQQTPGQGLQFLFEYFSETQRNKGNFPGRFSGRQFSNSRSEMNVSTLELGDSALYLCASSFQRVSTYNEQFFGPGTRLTVL.

This clonotype was observed many times. The chain combines TRBV20-1 with TRBJ2-7, with unresolved D. Deletions cut 0 bases from V and 0 bases from J, with 9 bases between. Germline V gives CDR1 DFQATT, CDR2 SNEGSKA (reference sequence). CDR3 length: 14 residues. CDR3 nucleotide sequence: TGCAGTGCTAGAGATCTCAGAAGCTCCTACGAGCAGTACTTC. Protein product: CSARDLRSSYEQYF.

The chain employs TRBV3-1 and TRBJ2-4; 13 bases line up with TRBD2. CDR3 length: 17 amino acids. J lost 8 bases, V lost 0 bases, and 7 bases had no gene match. CDR1 and CDR2 from the germline V gene are LGHDT and YNNKEL (reference sequence). The CDR3 reads CASSQEFGTSGIDIQYF. CDR3 bases: TGTGCCAGCAGCCAAGAGTTCGGGACTAGCGGGATAGACATTCAGTACTTC.